These T cell receptor beta chains were read from a single sample in a study of cytomegalovirus exposure and HLA in healthy donors. Profiled with immunoSEQ multiplex PCR; TCRdb holds only in-frame clones, not every one. The data show over 100,000 clones, about 74% seen once. The sample comprised PBMCs. The receptor source for this set is a man younger than 45 in good health and CMV-seropositive. CDR3s include the opening cysteine and the closing phenylalanine or tryptophan. D genes are given only for firm matches. A clone size is listed for some rows: how often the clone was seen (once, few, many), or a class if it is expanded.

V gene: TRBV11-2; J gene: TRBJ2-7; D gene: -; clone size: -; CDR3 length: 13; CDR3 protein: CASSLDSQREQYF; CDR3 DNA: TGTGCCAGCAGCTTAGATAGTCAGCGCGAGCAGTACTTC
V gene: TRBV5-8; J gene: TRBJ2-7; D gene: TRBD1; clone size: -; CDR3 length: 17; CDR3 protein: CASSSYRGPSSSYEQYF; CDR3 DNA: TGTGCCAGCAGCTCATACAGGGGGCCATCAAGCTCCTACGAGCAGTACTTC
V gene: TRBV19; J gene: TRBJ1-5; D gene: -; clone size: -; CDR3 length: 14; CDR3 protein: CASNDPGDGQPQHF; CDR3 DNA: TGTGCCAGTAACGACCCGGGGGATGGGCAGCCCCAGCATTTT
V gene: TRBV28; J gene: TRBJ1-5; D gene: TRBD1; clone size: once; CDR3 length: 14; CDR3 protein: CASSHRQGYQPQHF; CDR3 DNA: TGTGCCAGCAGCCATCGACAGGGATATCAGCCCCAGCATTTT
V gene: TRBV2; J gene: TRBJ1-3; D gene: -; clone size: -; CDR3 length: 16; CDR3 protein: CASSTGGVPSGNTIYF; CDR3 DNA: TGTGCCAGCAGTACGGGGGGGGTTCCCTCTGGAAACACCATATATTTT
V gene: TRBV19; J gene: TRBJ2-4; D gene: -; clone size: -; CDR3 length: 13; CDR3 protein: CASSIGPGDIQYF; CDR3 DNA: TGTGCCAGTAGTATAGGACCAGGGGACATTCAGTACTTC
V gene: TRBV9; J gene: TRBJ2-1; D gene: -; clone size: -; CDR3 length: 19; CDR3 protein: CASSVVAGESGVSYNEQFF; CDR3 DNA: TGTGCCAGCAGCGTAGTGGCAGGGGAAAGCGGGGTGTCCTACAATGAGCAGTTCTTC
V gene: TRBV7-9; J gene: TRBJ2-2; D gene: -; clone size: -; CDR3 length: 12; CDR3 protein: CASQADTGELFF; CDR3 DNA: TGTGCCAGCCAGGCTGACACCGGGGAGCTGTTTTTT
V gene: TRBV21-1; J gene: TRBJ2-5; D gene: -; clone size: -; CDR3 length: 17; CDR3 protein: CASSKAPSGGPMETQYF; CDR3 DNA: TGTGCCAGCAGCAAAGCCCCATCGGGGGGGCCGATGGAGACCCAGTACTTC
V gene: TRBV4-3; J gene: TRBJ1-5; D gene: -; clone size: -; CDR3 length: 18; CDR3 protein: CASSQDVGRGNSNQPQHF; CDR3 DNA: TGCGCCAGCAGCCAAGATGTAGGCAGGGGTAATAGCAATCAGCCCCAGCATTTT
V gene: TRBV7-3; J gene: TRBJ1-1; D gene: -; clone size: -; CDR3 length: 15; CDR3 protein: CASSPTRGWSTEAFF; CDR3 DNA: TGTGCCAGCAGCCCGACGAGGGGGTGGTCGACTGAAGCTTTCTTT
V gene: TRBV4-3; J gene: TRBJ2-2; D gene: TRBD1; clone size: -; CDR3 length: 20; CDR3 protein: CASSRWAPDRGTTNTGELFF; CDR3 DNA: TGCGCCAGCAGCCGATGGGCCCCGGACAGGGGAACGACGAACACCGGGGAGCTGTTTTTT
V gene: TRBV28; J gene: TRBJ1-2; D gene: TRBD1; clone size: -; CDR3 length: 14; CDR3 protein: CASSLSGDRVGYTF; CDR3 DNA: TGTGCCAGCAGTTTATCAGGGGACAGGGTCGGCTACACCTTC
V gene: TRBV7-6; J gene: TRBJ2-7; D gene: TRBD1; clone size: few; CDR3 length: 16; CDR3 protein: CASSLGGQGLSYEQYF; CDR3 DNA: TGTGCCAGCAGCTTAGGGGGACAGGGCCTCTCCTACGAGCAGTACTTC
V gene: TRBV9; J gene: TRBJ1-2; D gene: -; clone size: -; CDR3 length: 13; CDR3 protein: CASSVVEDYGYPF; CDR3 DNA: TGTGCCAGCAGCGTAGTAGAGGACTATGGCTACCCCTTC
V gene: TRBV2; J gene: TRBJ1-1; D gene: -; clone size: few; CDR3 length: 15; CDR3 protein: CASAAGGGWDTEAFF; CDR3 DNA: TGTGCCAGCGCGGCGGGTGGGGGCTGGGACACTGAAGCTTTCTTT
V gene: TRBV12-5; J gene: TRBJ1-5; D gene: -; clone size: -; CDR3 length: 16; CDR3 protein: CASGPLSGYSNQPQHF; CDR3 DNA: TGTGCTAGTGGTCCCCTCTCGGGGTATAGCAATCAGCCCCAGCATTTT
V gene: TRBV5-4; J gene: TRBJ1-2; D gene: -; clone size: -; CDR3 length: 15; CDR3 protein: CASSSPRYSAYGYTF; CDR3 DNA: TGTGCCAGCAGCTCGCCACGGTACAGTGCCTATGGCTACACCTTC
V gene: TRBV5-1; J gene: TRBJ2-2; D gene: TRBD1; clone size: -; CDR3 length: 17; CDR3 protein: CASSLVPGQEVPGELFF; CDR3 DNA: TGCGCCAGCAGCTTGGTTCCGGGACAGGAGGTTCCCGGGGAGCTGTTTTTT
V gene: TRBV2; J gene: TRBJ1-1; D gene: -; clone size: -; CDR3 length: 14; CDR3 protein: CASSLTAMNTEAFF; CDR3 DNA: TGTGCCAGCAGTTTGACAGCCATGAACACTGAAGCTTTCTTT
V gene: TRBV9; J gene: TRBJ2-3; D gene: -; clone size: few; CDR3 length: 14; CDR3 protein: CASSVGRGTDTQYF; CDR3 DNA: TGTGCCAGCAGCGTAGGCAGGGGTACAGATACGCAGTATTTT
V gene: TRBV6-1; J gene: TRBJ2-7; D gene: TRBD1; clone size: few; CDR3 length: 13; CDR3 protein: CASRQGAIYEQYF; CDR3 DNA: TGTGCCAGCCGACAGGGGGCTATATACGAGCAGTACTTC
V gene: TRBV2; J gene: TRBJ2-1; D gene: TRBD1; clone size: few; CDR3 length: 14; CDR3 protein: CASSPASRGRSEFF; CDR3 DNA: TGTGCCAGCAGTCCTGCTTCCAGGGGGCGTTCGGAGTTCTTC
V gene: TRBV10-1; J gene: TRBJ1-1; D gene: -; clone size: -; CDR3 length: 14; CDR3 protein: CASSENPGNTEAFF; CDR3 DNA: TGCGCCAGCAGTGAGAATCCAGGGAACACTGAAGCTTTCTTT
V gene: TRBV30; J gene: TRBJ1-2; D gene: -; clone size: once; CDR3 length: 16; CDR3 protein: CAWRGLGQGGNYGYTF; CDR3 DNA: TGTGCCTGGAGGGGTCTCGGGCAGGGCGGCAACTATGGCTACACCTTC
V gene: TRBV11-2; J gene: TRBJ1-2; D gene: -; clone size: -; CDR3 length: 13; CDR3 protein: CASSLDPGGVNTF; CDR3 DNA: TGTGCCAGCAGCTTAGACCCGGGAGGGGTAAACACCTTC
V gene: TRBV19; J gene: TRBJ1-4; D gene: TRBD1; clone size: -; CDR3 length: 16; CDR3 protein: CASSVLTGLANEKLFF; CDR3 DNA: TGTGCCAGTAGTGTCCTGACAGGGTTGGCTAATGAAAAACTGTTTTTT
V gene: TRBV5-6; J gene: TRBJ2-6; D gene: -; clone size: few; CDR3 length: 11; CDR3 protein: CASSRFNVLTF; CDR3 DNA: TGTGCCAGCAGTAGATTTAACGTCCTGACTTTC
V gene: TRBV25-1; J gene: TRBJ1-3; D gene: -; clone size: -; CDR3 length: 15; CDR3 protein: CASSPGQFSGNTIYF; CDR3 DNA: TGTGCCAGCAGCCCAGGACAGTTCTCTGGAAACACCATATATTTT
V gene: TRBV7-2; J gene: TRBJ1-1; D gene: -; clone size: few; CDR3 length: 15; CDR3 protein: CASSLGQTGNTEAFF; CDR3 DNA: TGTGCCAGCAGCTTAGGGCAGACAGGGAACACTGAAGCTTTCTTT
V gene: TRBV6-5; J gene: TRBJ1-1; D gene: -; clone size: few; CDR3 length: 14; CDR3 protein: CASSRGRASTEAFF; CDR3 DNA: TGTGCCAGCAGTCGCGGGAGGGCCAGCACTGAAGCTTTCTTT
V gene: TRBV7-3; J gene: TRBJ2-1; D gene: TRBD2; clone size: once; CDR3 length: 20; CDR3 protein: CASSLHGRTSGGSSYNEQFF; CDR3 DNA: TGTGCCAGCAGCTTACATGGGCGGACTAGCGGGGGGTCTTCCTACAATGAGCAGTTCTTC
V gene: TRBV29-1; J gene: TRBJ1-1; D gene: TRBD1; clone size: -; CDR3 length: 12; CDR3 protein: CSVGQVFTEAFF; CDR3 DNA: TGCAGCGTCGGACAGGTATTCACTGAAGCTTTCTTT
V gene: TRBV28; J gene: TRBJ1-3; D gene: -; clone size: -; CDR3 length: 15; CDR3 protein: CASSLWAVSGNTIYF; CDR3 DNA: TGTGCCAGCAGTTTATGGGCTGTCTCTGGAAACACCATATATTTT
V gene: TRBV6-5; J gene: TRBJ1-2; D gene: -; clone size: few; CDR3 length: 12; CDR3 protein: CASSYSGAGYTF; CDR3 DNA: TGTGCCAGCAGTTACTCAGGGGCTGGCTACACCTTC
V gene: TRBV5-1; J gene: TRBJ1-2; D gene: -; clone size: -; CDR3 length: 14; CDR3 protein: CASSSLDSIYGYTF; CDR3 DNA: TGCGCCAGCAGCTCGCTTGACAGCATCTATGGCTACACCTTC
V gene: TRBV18; J gene: TRBJ2-7; D gene: TRBD1; clone size: -; CDR3 length: 12; CDR3 protein: CASSPTGLEQYF; CDR3 DNA: TGTGCCAGCTCACCGACAGGGCTCGAGCAGTACTTC
V gene: TRBV5-6; J gene: TRBJ1-6; D gene: TRBD1; clone size: few; CDR3 length: 14; CDR3 protein: CASSLGPDRPPLHF; CDR3 DNA: TGTGCCAGCAGCTTGGGTCCGGACAGGCCACCCCTCCACTTT
V gene: TRBV4-1; J gene: TRBJ2-2; D gene: -; clone size: -; CDR3 length: 15; CDR3 protein: CASSQRGGDTGELFF; CDR3 DNA: TGCGCCAGCAGCCAACGGGGCGGGGACACCGGGGAGCTGTTTTTT
V gene: TRBV11-2; J gene: TRBJ2-1; D gene: -; clone size: once; CDR3 length: 13; CDR3 protein: CASSSPPDNEQFF; CDR3 DNA: TGTGCCAGCAGCTCGCCCCCGGACAATGAGCAGTTCTTC
V gene: TRBV9; J gene: TRBJ2-2; D gene: -; clone size: -; CDR3 length: 12; CDR3 protein: CASSVDSGELFF; CDR3 DNA: TGTGCCAGCAGCGTAGATAGCGGGGAGCTGTTTTTT
V gene: TRBV10-3; J gene: TRBJ2-3; D gene: -; clone size: -; CDR3 length: 14; CDR3 protein: CAISFGDATDTQYF; CDR3 DNA: TGTGCCATCAGTTTCGGGGATGCAACAGATACGCAGTATTTT
V gene: TRBV2; J gene: TRBJ1-2; D gene: -; clone size: -; CDR3 length: 15; CDR3 protein: CASRADRGERYGYTF; CDR3 DNA: TGTGCCAGCAGAGCGGACAGAGGGGAGAGGTATGGCTACACCTTC
V gene: TRBV15; J gene: TRBJ1-4; D gene: -; clone size: -; CDR3 length: 15; CDR3 protein: CATSREKGEGEKLFF; CDR3 DNA: TGTGCCACCAGCAGAGAAAAAGGGGAGGGTGAAAAACTGTTTTTT
V gene: TRBV4-3; J gene: TRBJ1-2; D gene: -; clone size: -; CDR3 length: 16; CDR3 protein: CASSHNAGAPIYGYTF; CDR3 DNA: TGCGCCAGCAGCCACAACGCAGGGGCTCCTATCTATGGCTACACCTTC
V gene: TRBV7-7; J gene: TRBJ2-3; D gene: -; clone size: -; CDR3 length: 16; CDR3 protein: CASSPGLQGLRDTQYF; CDR3 DNA: TGTGCCAGCAGCCCCGGTTTACAGGGTCTAAGGGATACGCAGTATTTT
V gene: TRBV5-1; J gene: TRBJ2-2; D gene: TRBD1; clone size: once; CDR3 length: 14; CDR3 protein: CASSGTGTGGELFF; CDR3 DNA: TGCGCCAGCAGCGGGACAGGGACAGGCGGGGAGCTGTTTTTT
V gene: TRBV4-2; J gene: TRBJ2-5; D gene: TRBD2; clone size: -; CDR3 length: 18; CDR3 protein: CASSQEVQAGPAQETQYF; CDR3 DNA: TGTGCCAGCAGCCAAGAGGTTCAAGCGGGGCCGGCCCAAGAGACCCAGTACTTC
V gene: TRBV5-1; J gene: TRBJ1-1; D gene: TRBD1; clone size: -; CDR3 length: 14; CDR3 protein: CASSSWTGVPEAFF; CDR3 DNA: TGCGCCAGCAGCTCCTGGACAGGGGTGCCTGAAGCTTTCTTT
V gene: TRBV7-9; J gene: TRBJ2-7; D gene: TRBD1; clone size: few; CDR3 length: 14; CDR3 protein: CASRYPGQGHEQYF; CDR3 DNA: TGTGCCAGCAGATACCCGGGACAGGGCCACGAGCAGTACTTC
V gene: TRBV29-1; J gene: TRBJ1-2; D gene: -; clone size: -; CDR3 length: 14; CDR3 protein: CSVEVGGFNYGYTF; CDR3 DNA: TGCAGCGTTGAAGTGGGCGGGTTTAACTATGGCTACACCTTC
V gene: TRBV9; J gene: TRBJ2-1; D gene: TRBD1; clone size: -; CDR3 length: 14; CDR3 protein: CASSEPGGYNEQFF; CDR3 DNA: TGTGCCAGCAGCGAACCAGGGGGTTACAATGAGCAGTTCTTC
V gene: TRBV28; J gene: TRBJ2-3; D gene: TRBD2; clone size: once; CDR3 length: 17; CDR3 protein: CASSSRLARSGTDTQYF; CDR3 DNA: TGTGCCAGCAGTTCCCGACTAGCTCGATCTGGCACAGATACGCAGTATTTT
V gene: TRBV6-5; J gene: TRBJ1-6; D gene: -; clone size: -; CDR3 length: 13; CDR3 protein: CASSERENSPLHF; CDR3 DNA: TGTGCCAGCAGTGAGAGAGAAAATTCACCCCTCCACTTT
V gene: TRBV7-9; J gene: TRBJ1-2; D gene: TRBD1; clone size: -; CDR3 length: 18; CDR3 protein: CASSAVRAGGDANYGYTF; CDR3 DNA: TGTGCCAGCAGCGCGGTGCGGGCAGGGGGCGATGCTAACTATGGCTACACCTTC